The text below deals with one T cell receptor beta chain. Its antigen is undetermined. This entry belongs to a study of beta chain features in type 1 diabetes. What was sequenced were expressed TCRB transcripts, since all of the isolated RNA had been reverse transcribed. Here immunoSEQ multiplex PCR was the method, and the copy in TCRdb shows in-frame clones only, minus some. The table records 200,000 to 300,000 clones, about a fifth of them present only once. Once sorted, every population was more than 95% pure. Findings of the study overall: Researchers reported that naive, central memory and Treg TCRB repertoires appeared more similar in patients than in healthy donors. Researchers report that Type 1 diabetes patients had moderately but significantly shorter TCRB CDR3s across all four CD4+ subsets. These data did not resolve whether HLA type affects TCRB rearrangement. Because the template was cDNA, high-expressing cells might be over-represented.

Per germline, CDR1 SGHTA and CDR2 FQGNSA. Trimming took off 4 bases at V and 2 bases at J, with 8 bases between the two ends. The CDR3 runs to 13 residues. The genes are TRBV7-2 and TRBJ1-1, with a possible D match to TRBD1 (5 bases). Material: naive CD4+ T cells from blood. This clonotype was sampled from a woman aged 40 to 50 with type 1 diabetes. CDR3: CASSSDSNTEAFF. CDR3 coding DNA: TGTGCCAGCAGCTCCGACAGCAACACTGAAGCTTTCTTT.